A single sample gave rise to the 8 T cell receptor beta chains below, sequenced in a study of cytomegalovirus exposure and HLA in healthy donors. The assay was immunoSEQ multiplex PCR, and TCRdb's table has in-frame clones only and misses some. The table lists about 360,000 clones, roughly 89% of them singletons. Source material: PBMCs. The receptors come from a woman aged 18-29 years in good health and CMV-seronegative.

This chain joins TRBV30 and TRBJ2-1; 7 bases line up with TRBD1. The CDR3 loop spans 14 amino acids. With V trimmed by 5 bases and J by 0 bases, 4 bases remained unmatched. CDR1 is GTSNPN and CDR2 is SVGIG in the germline V gene (reference sequence). This chain's CDR3 is CAWGRGSSYNEQFF. For the CDR3, the DNA is TGTGCCTGGGGCAGGGGGAGCTCCTACAATGAGCAGTTCTTC.

This clone was found a few times. The CDR3 sequence is CASRVGQGFAGELFF. The CDR3 DNA reads as TGTGCCAGCAGAGTGGGGCAGGGCTTCGCCGGGGAGCTGTTTTTT. The chain is built from TRBV28 and TRBJ2-2, with TRBD1 as a possible D gene (5 bases). The V and J ends lost 6 bases and 6 bases respectively, with 17 bases between them. This CDR3 comprises 15 residues. Germline V gives CDR1 MDHEN, CDR2 SYDVKM. The variable domain in full, completed from reference TRBV28 and TRBJ2-2, reads DVKVTQSSRYLVKRTGEKVFLECVQDMDHENMFWYRQDPGLGLRLIYFSYDVKMKEKGDIPEGYSVSREKKERFSLILESASTNQTSMYLCASRVGQGFAGELFFGEGSRLTVL.

This chain uses TRBV28 with TRBJ2-1; 9 bases map to TRBD2. The CDR3 runs 15 residues. CDR1 is MDHEN and CDR2 is SYDVKM in the germline V gene. J was trimmed by 8 bases and V by 3 bases; bases with no gene match: 8. Written as DNA, the CDR3 is TGTGCCAGCAGTTTTTGGCTAGCGGGAAGACATGAGCAGTTCTTC. This translates into CASSFWLAGRHEQFF.

The genes are TRBV6-1 and TRBJ2-7; no clear D gene. V lost 6 bases, J lost 0 bases, and 9 bases lay in between. CDR1 and CDR2 from the germline V gene are MNHNS and SASEGT. This CDR3 spans 13 amino acids. CDR3 coding DNA: TGTGCCAGCAGCGAACCGAGCTCCTACGAGCAGTACTTC. Its translation: CASSEPSSYEQYF.

The J gene is TRBJ1-1, the V gene TRBV30; TRBD1 is a possible D gene (5 bases). V lost 7 bases and J lost 4, with 13 bases in between. The CDR3 covers 12 residues. Germline V lookup: CDR1 GTSNPN, CDR2 SVGIG (reference sequence). This CDR3 is CAYGQRRTEAFF. The CDR3 bases are TGTGCCTACGGACAAAGGCGCACTGAAGCTTTCTTT.

This chain connects TRBV19 to TRBJ1-2; D uncertain. Germline lookup yields CDR1 LNHDA and CDR2 SQIVND (reference sequence). V was trimmed by 4 bases and J by 8 bases, leaving 17 bases between them. This CDR3 is 14 amino acids long. This CDR3 reads CASSTPGGVWGYTF. CDR3 sequence (DNA): TGTGCCAGTAGTACTCCCGGCGGGGTCTGGGGCTACACCTTC.

This clone was seen a single time. The V call is TRBV6-1, the J call TRBJ2-1, with 7 nucleotides matching TRBD2. V lost 9 bases to trimming and J lost 0 bases; unmatched junction nucleotides: 8. This CDR3 spans 15 amino acids. CDR1 and CDR2 from the germline V gene are MNHNS and SASEGT. The CDR3 reads CASSRGTTSYNEQFF. The CDR3 bases are TGTGCCAGTTCTCGCGGGACTACCTCCTACAATGAGCAGTTCTTC.

This chain connects TRBV7-8 to TRBJ2-3; TRBD1 matches at 8 bases. Trimming removed 2 bases from V and 3 bases from J; junction bases left unmatched: 4. CDR3 size: 15 residues. Germline-derived CDR1 and CDR2 are SGHVS and FQNEAQ. CDR3 in DNA: TGTGCCAGCAGCTTACGGACAGGGATAACAGATACGCAGTATTTT. Amino acid sequence: CASSLRTGITDTQYF.